These 28 T cell receptor beta chains were all obtained from the same sample, sequenced in a study of OX40 agonist ivuxolimab in advanced cancers. The assay was immunoSEQ multiplex PCR, and TCRdb's table has in-frame clones only and misses some. The sample holds some 51,000 clones; about 86% are singletons and the top ten take roughly 12%. Sample: CD4+ or CD8+ T cells sorted from blood, taken in a trial of the OX40 agonist ivuxolimab. These receptors were taken from an adult with an advanced solid tumor such as melanoma, head and neck, liver or kidney cancer.

J is TRBJ1-4 and V is TRBV10-3, with TRBD1 as a possible D gene (5 bases). Trimming removed 2 bases from V and 4 bases from J, with 14 bases in between. CDR1 is ENHRY, CDR2 SYGVKD, per germline. This CDR3 spans 16 amino acids. This CDR3 is CAISEGAGALNEKLFF. CDR3 coding DNA: TGTGCCATCAGTGAGGGGGCTGGGGCGCTTAATGAAAAACTGTTTTTT.

This clone was detected only a few times. The genes are TRBV11-1 and TRBJ2-3, with 8 bases lining up with TRBD1. Germline CDR1 SGHAT, CDR2 FQDESV (reference sequence). CDR3 length: 16 amino acids. The V segment lost 5 bases and the J segment 1 base; nucleotides outside the gene matches: 8. The CDR3 protein is CASSPTGTGGTDTQYF. The CDR3 DNA reads TGTGCCAGCAGCCCCACCGGGACAGGTGGCACAGATACGCAGTATTTT.

This sequence joins TRBV19 and TRBJ1-5; D call uncertain. The germline CDR1 and CDR2 sequences are LNHDA and SQIVND (reference sequence). The CDR3 has 13 residues. Between the trimmed V and J ends, which lost 3 bases and 3 bases, there was a span of 6 bases. This CDR3 reads CASSMSYNQPQHF. The CDR3 region has the DNA TGTGCCAGTAGTATGTCCTACAATCAGCCCCAGCATTTT.

The chain uses TRBV4-1 and TRBJ2-1; TRBD2 is a possible D gene (6 bases). Trimming removed 5 bases at V and 9 bases at J, with 17 bases between. The germline V gene has CDR1 MGHRA and CDR2 YSYEKL. The CDR3 extends over 14 amino acids. The CDR3 protein is CASSSVGGQPEQFF. The CDR3 DNA reads as TGCGCCAGCAGCTCAGTGGGGGGTCAACCTGAGCAGTTCTTC.

The V gene is TRBV4-3, the J gene TRBJ2-7, with 7 bases lining up with TRBD1. The CDR3 length is 15 residues. V shed 4 bases and J 2 bases; nucleotides not matched to a gene: 8. The germline V gene has CDR1 LGHNA and CDR2 YSLEER. CDR3 DNA sequence: TGCGCCAGCAGCCCCGGACAGGCCTTAACCTACGAGCAGTACTTC. Encoded protein: CASSPGQALTYEQYF.

The chain is built from TRBV28 and TRBJ1-2; D possibly corresponds to TRBD1 (6 bases). In germline, CDR1 is MDHEN, CDR2 SYDVKM. The CDR3 covers 18 residues. Trimming shortened V by 6 bases and J by 1 base, and 24 bases separated the two germline ends. Written as DNA, the CDR3 is TGTGCCAGCAGCAAAATCCCACGTTGGGGGCTCGGTAACTATGGCTACACCTTC. Its translation is CASSKIPRWGLGNYGYTF.

Comments on this clone: Other DNA sequences from this sample encode an identical CDR3 as well. V and J are TRBV11-2 and TRBJ2-7; D perhaps matches TRBD2 (6 bases). CDR1 is SGHAT and CDR2 is FQNNGV in the germline V gene. V was shortened by 4 bases and J by 4 bases, with 14 bases between the two germline ends. The CDR3 consists of 14 residues. This chain's CDR3 is CASSSGTGAYEQYF. The CDR3 region has the DNA TGTGCCAGCAGCTCCGGGACTGGAGCTTACGAGCAGTACTTC.

The rearrangement joins TRBV27 to TRBJ1-1; D might be TRBD1 (6 bases). CDR1 MNHEY and CDR2 SMNVEV come from the germline V gene (reference sequence). The CDR3 is 14 amino acids. With 6 bases removed from V and 4 bases from J, the gap between germline ends came to 15 bases. In DNA, the CDR3 is TGTGCCAGCAGATTAGGGGGTTTCGGCACTGAAGCTTTCTTT. This gives the protein CASRLGGFGTEAFF.

V is TRBV18 and J is TRBJ2-5; 7 positions agree with TRBD1. From germline, CDR1 is KGHSH and CDR2 LQKENI. The CDR3 has 17 amino acids. V dropped 0 bases and J dropped 0; count of bases not matched to a gene: 7. DNA of the CDR3: TGTGCCAGCTCACCACCATCCATAACAGGGGACCAAGAGACCCAGTACTTC. Protein sequence: CASSPPSITGDQETQYF.

Only one count was recorded for this clone. This chain connects TRBV4-1 to TRBJ2-3, with D perhaps given as TRBD1 or TRBD2 (5 bases each). CDR3 size: 14 residues. CDR1 MGHRA and CDR2 YSYEKL come from the germline V gene. V lost 5 bases to trimming and J lost 1 base, with 10 bases between them. The DNA of the CDR3 is TGCGCCAGCAGCTGGGACGCTCGCACAGATACGCAGTATTTT. Residues: CASSWDARTDTQYF.

The V call is TRBV5-6, the J call TRBJ1-3, with D hard to call. CDR1 is SGHDT and CDR2 is YYEEEE in the germline V gene. The CDR3 loop spans 15 amino acids. V gave up 2 bases and J gave up 0 bases, with 9 bases separating them. The CDR3 loop is CASSFEVSSGNTIYF. The CDR3 region has the DNA TGTGCCAGCAGCTTCGAGGTGAGCTCTGGAAACACCATATATTTT.

This clone was recorded only once. The gene calls are TRBV19 and TRBJ2-1; D perhaps matches TRBD2 (6 bases). Germline CDR1 LNHDA, CDR2 SQIVND (reference sequence). The CDR3 contains 16 residues. V was pared by 0 bases and J by 5 bases, with 14 bases between. The CDR3 loop reads CASSIDTTRADNEQFF. The CDR3 DNA follows: TGTGCCAGTAGTATAGACACGACTAGGGCCGACAATGAGCAGTTCTTC.

V gene TRBV7-6 combines with J gene TRBJ2-1; D may be TRBD1 or TRBD2 (5 bases each). This CDR3 is built from 17 residues. Germline CDR1 reads SGHVS; CDR2 reads FNYEAQ. V gave up 0 bases and J gave up 7 bases, with 19 bases separating them. The CDR3 here is CASSLAGVLGKYNEQFF. CDR3 nucleotides: TGTGCCAGCAGCTTAGCGGGGGTCCTGGGTAAATATAATGAGCAGTTCTTC.

About this clone itself: The conserved phenylalanine or tryptophan is not found at the CDR3 terminus, so this likely reflects a read error. V gene TRBV27 combines with J gene TRBJ1-6, with no clear D. Trimming left V 2 bases short and J 10 bases short, with 12 bases between. The CDR3 is 14 amino acids. The germline CDR1 and CDR2 sequences are MNHEY and SMNVEV (reference sequence). The CDR3 coding sequence is TGTGCCAGCAGTTTAGCTTTGGGCACCTCACCCCTCCACCTT. Its translation is CASSLALGTSPLHL.

V gene TRBV18 combines with J gene TRBJ2-1; 7 bases fit TRBD2. Germline values: CDR1 KGHSH, CDR2 LQKENI. This CDR3 is 14 amino acids long. The V gene end was trimmed by 3 bases and the J gene end by 7 bases; junction bases not matched to a gene: 6. The CDR3 here is CASSPWTSRNEQFF. The CDR3 DNA sequence: TGTGCCAGCTCACCGTGGACTAGTAGGAATGAGCAGTTCTTC.

The chain employs TRBV9 and TRBJ1-5; 7 bases fit TRBD1. This CDR3 is 15 amino acids long. V dropped 4 bases and J dropped 3; count of bases not matched to a gene: 7. CDR1 and CDR2 from the germline V gene are SGDLS and YYNGEE. The CDR3 loop is CASSLGTAHNQPQHF. In DNA form, the CDR3 reads TGTGCCAGCAGCCTCGGGACAGCACACAATCAGCCCCAGCATTTT.

This chain joins TRBV19 and TRBJ2-1, with a weak D call TRBD2 (7 bases). Germline CDR1 and CDR2: LNHDA and SQIVND (reference sequence). The V and J ends lost 5 bases and 9 bases respectively, with 14 bases between them. This CDR3 has 13 amino acids. The chain's CDR3 is CASSWEGGGEQFF. In DNA form, the CDR3 reads TGTGCCAGTAGTTGGGAGGGGGGTGGTGAGCAGTTCTTC.

The chain couples TRBV5-1 to TRBJ2-7; 11 nucleotides line up with TRBD1. J gave up 4 bases and V 2 bases, and 2 bases lay outside the gene matches. The CDR3 has 14 residues. Germline CDR1 is SGHRS and CDR2 is YFSETQ. The CDR3 sequence is CASSFRDRGYEQYF. The CDR3 DNA follows: TGCGCCAGCAGCTTTCGGGACAGGGGGTACGAGCAGTACTTC. The entire variable domain, with the rest obtained from reference TRBV5-1 and TRBJ2-7, is as follows: KAGVTQTPRYLIKTRGQQVTLSCSPISGHRSVSWYQQTPGQGLQFLFEYFSETQRNKGNFPGRFSGRQFSNSRSEMNVSTLELGDSALYLCASSFRDRGYEQYFGPGTRLTVT.

The chain recombines TRBV9 with TRBJ2-5, with 7 bases that match TRBD1. The V gene end was trimmed by 7 bases and the J gene end by 5 bases; junction bases not matched to a gene: 8. Germline V lookup: CDR1 SGDLS, CDR2 YYNGEE. The CDR3 length is 13 residues. DNA for the CDR3: TGTGCCAGCTCCGGGGACAGTGGGGAGACCCAGTACTTC. It encodes CASSGDSGETQYF.

V is TRBV4-3 and J is TRBJ1-1; D uncertain. This CDR3 contains 13 residues. Germline V lookup: CDR1 LGHNA, CDR2 YSLEER. Trimming removed 3 bases at V and 0 bases at J, with 5 bases between. CDR3 sequence (DNA): TGCGCCAGCAGCCAGGTCCTGAACACTGAAGCTTTCTTT. Translating gives CASSQVLNTEAFF.

The chain's CDR3 is CASRPRGRTEAFF. CDR3 DNA: TGTGCCAGTAGGCCCAGGGGCCGCACTGAAGCTTTCTTT. The rearrangement uses TRBV19 and TRBJ1-1, with D tentatively TRBD1 (6 bases). Trimming left V 6 bases short and J 4 bases short, with 12 bases between. This CDR3 has 13 residues. Germline loops: CDR1 LNHDA, CDR2 SQIVND (reference sequence).

The chain couples TRBV6-1 to TRBJ1-1; the D is unclear. This CDR3 region has 12 residues. Germline CDR1 reads MNHNS; CDR2 reads SASEGT. V lost 7 bases and J 5 bases, leaving 11 bases between the germline ends. CDR3 residues: CASIPQGTEAFF. The CDR3 coding sequence is TGTGCCAGCATCCCTCAAGGAACTGAAGCTTTCTTT.

This sequence joins TRBV25-1 and TRBJ1-1; the D is unclear. V was trimmed by 0 bases and J by 2 bases, leaving 13 bases between them. Germline loops: CDR1 MGHDK, CDR2 SYGVNS. The length of the CDR3 is 16 residues. In DNA, the CDR3 is TGTGCCAGCAGTGAATATCCGGCGAGGAGTAACACTGAAGCTTTCTTT. Translation gives CASSEYPARSNTEAFF.

The genes are TRBV10-3 and TRBJ1-2; D is possibly TRBD1 (5 bases). Germline V gives CDR1 ENHRY, CDR2 SYGVKD. CDR3 size: 14 residues. V lost 8 bases to trimming and J lost 8 bases, with 21 bases between them. CDR3 loop: CAISPGPRVGGYTF. The DNA for the CDR3 is TGTGCCATCTCCCCGGGGCCGCGCGTGGGCGGCTACACCTTC.

The chain is built from TRBV11-2 and TRBJ1-2; D is possibly TRBD1 (6 bases). Trimming removed 1 base at V and 0 bases at J, with 9 bases between. Germline loops: CDR1 SGHAT, CDR2 FQNNGV. This CDR3 has 15 residues. CDR3 amino acids: CASSLGGTPNYGYTF. The CDR3, as DNA: TGTGCCAGCAGCTTAGGGGGGACACCTAACTATGGCTACACCTTC.

The chain employs TRBV2 and TRBJ1-2; D is unresolved. Germline V gene sequence: CDR1 SNHLY, CDR2 FYNNEI. CDR3 length equals 15 residues. Trimming left V 6 bases short and J 2 bases short, with 16 bases between. The CDR3 DNA follows: TGTGCCAGCAGAGGGATTTCCTCCCCGAACTATGGCTACACCTTC. Protein product: CASRGISSPNYGYTF.

The chain combines TRBV2 with TRBJ2-7; 8 bases map to TRBD1. The V and J ends lost 7 bases and 2 bases, in that order; junction bases with no gene match: 4. CDR1 is SNHLY, CDR2 FYNNEI, per germline. The CDR3 covers 13 residues. In DNA form, the CDR3 reads TGTGCCAGCAACAGGGGGAATACCTACGAGCAGTACTTC. As protein: CASNRGNTYEQYF.

The V gene is TRBV6-1, the J gene TRBJ2-7; perhaps TRBD2 as D (6 bases). The germline CDR1 and CDR2 sequences are MNHNS and SASEGT. Trimming pared 7 bases from V and 3 bases from J, leaving 13 bases between. The CDR3 totals 13 residues. The CDR3 DNA is TGTGCCAGCACTAGACTAGAGAGCTACGAGCAGTACTTC. This gives the protein CASTRLESYEQYF.